These 4 T cell receptor beta chains were sequenced from one sample in a study of control samples from healthy donors and cancer patients. Measured with immunoSEQ multiplex PCR; TCRdb has only the in-frame clones, and not every one. The sample records about 120,000 clones, around 92% being singletons. Sequenced input: PBMCs. All receptors come from a man of 80 years or more with head and neck cancer.

V is TRBV7-6 and J is TRBJ2-5; no firm D call. The V gene's germline CDR1 is SGHVS and CDR2 FNYEAQ. Trimming pared 3 bases from V and 5 bases from J, leaving 7 bases between. The CDR3 length is 12 residues. Written as DNA, the CDR3 is TGTGCCAGCAGCTTTCCCGGGGAGACCCAGTACTTC. This gives the protein CASSFPGETQYF. The full variable domain, in which reference TRBV7-6 and TRBJ2-5 provide the parts outside the CDR3, is GAGVSQSPRYKVTKRGQDVALRCDPISGHVSLYWYRQALGQGPEFLTYFNYEAQQDKSGLPNDRFSAERPEGSISTLTIQRTEQRDSAMYRCASSFPGETQYFGPGTRLLVL.

This sequence joins TRBV28 and TRBJ1-5; a possible D gene is TRBD1 (5 bases). V was clipped by 6 bases and J by 4 bases, with 31 bases between them. Germline V gene sequence: CDR1 MDHEN, CDR2 SYDVKM. There are 20 residues in the CDR3. The CDR3 loop reads CASSPSLLGRKRGTNQPQHF. CDR3 in DNA: TGTGCCAGCAGCCCAAGTCTCCTTGGTCGAAAACGGGGGACGAATCAGCCCCAGCATTTT.

This chain uses TRBV5-4 with TRBJ1-6; D gene ambiguous. Germline-derived CDR1 and CDR2 are SGHNT and YYREEE (reference sequence). This CDR3 comprises 14 residues. Trimming took off 3 bases at V and 8 bases at J, with 12 bases between the two ends. The CDR3 sequence is CASSSGSRDSPLHF. CDR3 sequence (DNA): TGTGCCAGCAGCTCCGGGTCTCGGGATTCACCCCTCCACTTT.

The V call is TRBV19, the J call TRBJ2-4; D is uncertain. This CDR3 comprises 13 residues. Germline CDR1 reads LNHDA; CDR2 reads SQIVND (reference sequence). V lost 5 bases and J 1 base, leaving 6 bases between the germline ends. The CDR3 sequence is CASSASAKNIQYF. CDR3 nucleotides: TGTGCCAGTAGTGCTAGTGCCAAAAACATTCAGTACTTC.